One and the same sample provided the 10 T cell receptor beta chains below, sequenced in a study of T cell changes during pregnancy in multiple sclerosis. TCRdb's table, derived via immunoSEQ multiplex PCR, lists solely in-frame clones and lacks some. The data contain tens of thousands of clones, roughly 90% of them singletons. This specimen was peripheral blood, taken in the first trimester of pregnancy. The source of these receptors is a female donor in good health, enrolled as a control in a pregnancy study.

This chain links TRBV7-9 with TRBJ2-1; TRBD2 matches 8 bases. This CDR3 has 13 amino acids. Per the germline V gene, CDR1 is SEHNR and CDR2 is FQNEAQ (reference sequence). After removal of 5 bases from V and 7 bases from J, the junction contained 4 bases not matched to a gene. CDR3 DNA sequence: TGTGCCAGCAGCCGGGGGGGAGTAAATGAGCAGTTCTTC. It specifies CASSRGGVNEQFF. Drawing the rest from reference TRBV7-9 and TRBJ2-1, the complete variable domain is DTGVSQNPRHKITKRGQNVTFRCDPISEHNRLYWYRQTLGQGPEFLTYFQNEAQLEKSRLLSDRFSAERPKGSFSTLEIQRTEQGDSAMYLCASSRGGVNEQFFGPGTRLTVL.

This clone turned up a few times. V usage is TRBV28 and J usage is TRBJ1-2, with D unresolved. Trimming removed 7 bases from V and 8 bases from J, with 14 bases in between. Per germline, CDR1 MDHEN and CDR2 SYDVKM. This CDR3 is built from 12 residues. CDR3 sequence: CASNLPGVGYTF. The CDR3 nucleotides read TGTGCCAGCAATCTACCCGGGGTCGGCTACACCTTC.

This chain connects TRBV15 to TRBJ2-6, with D possibly matching TRBD1 (6 bases). CDR1 and CDR2 from the germline V gene are LNHNV and YYDKDF (reference sequence). The CDR3 is 17 residues long. V lost 3 bases and J 0 bases, leaving 12 bases between the germline ends. CDR3 sequence: CATSRETGRSGANVLTF. CDR3 nucleotide sequence: TGTGCCACCAGCAGGGAGACAGGACGCTCTGGGGCCAACGTCCTGACTTTC.

This chain links TRBV28 with TRBJ2-3, with TRBD2 identical over 9 bases. Germline V gene data show CDR1 as MDHEN and CDR2 as SYDVKM. CDR3 length equals 17 residues. After removal of 5 bases from V and 4 bases from J, the junction contained 13 bases not matched to a gene. CDR3: CASSAWKGLAEADTQYF. The DNA of the CDR3 is TGTGCCAGCAGTGCCTGGAAGGGACTAGCTGAAGCAGATACGCAGTATTTT. The full variable domain, rest sourced from reference TRBV28 and TRBJ2-3, is DVKVTQSSRYLVKRTGEKVFLECVQDMDHENMFWYRQDPGLGLRLIYFSYDVKMKEKGDIPEGYSVSREKKERFSLILESASTNQTSMYLCASSAWKGLAEADTQYFGPGTRLTVL.

This clone has just one count. V and J are TRBV7-2 and TRBJ2-1; 8 nucleotides align to TRBD2. CDR3 length: 13 residues. V gave up 5 bases and J gave up 7 bases; unmatched junction bases: 4. Per germline, CDR1 SGHTA and CDR2 FQGNSA. CDR3: CASSLSGSNEQFF. The CDR3 DNA reads as TGTGCCAGCAGCCTAAGCGGGAGTAATGAGCAGTTCTTC.

This chain joins TRBV29-1 and TRBJ2-1, with a possible D match to TRBD2 (8 bases). CDR1 is SQVTM and CDR2 is ANQGSEA in the germline V gene. This CDR3 region has 15 residues. Written as DNA, the CDR3 is TGCGTCTATGAGGGGGCGGGAGGCTACCTCAATGAGCAGTTCTTC. This translates into CVYEGAGGYLNEQFF.

V gene TRBV4-1 combines with J gene TRBJ2-5, with a possible D match to TRBD2 (5 bases). The V end was cut by 1 base, the J end by 5 bases, with 5 bases between. Germline CDR1 and CDR2: MGHRA and YSYEKL. The CDR3 has 12 residues. CDR3: CASSQGEETQYF. DNA for the CDR3: TGCGCCAGCAGCCAAGGGGAGGAGACCCAGTACTTC.

V gene TRBV28 combines with J gene TRBJ2-6; no reliable D call. Trimming removed 2 bases at V and 0 bases at J, with 5 bases between. Germline V CDR1 and CDR2: MDHEN, SYDVKM. This CDR3 is built from 15 residues. This CDR3 reads CASSLINSGANVLTF. The CDR3 DNA reads as TGTGCCAGCAGTTTAATCAACTCTGGGGCCAACGTCCTGACTTTC.

V usage is TRBV6-4 and J usage is TRBJ2-2; D is ambiguous. CDR3 length equals 14 residues. Per germline, CDR1 MRHNA and CDR2 SNTAGT. Between the trimmed V and J ends, which lost 5 bases and 1 base, there was a span of 8 bases. CDR3 coding DNA: TGTGCCAGCAGTAGGAGTTGGAACACCGGGGAGCTGTTTTTT. It is translated as CASSRSWNTGELFF.

This rearrangement joins TRBV7-9 to TRBJ1-6; tentatively, D is TRBD1 (6 bases). This CDR3 comprises 16 residues. CDR1 and CDR2 from the germline V gene are SEHNR and FQNEAQ (reference sequence). Trimming removed 6 bases at V and 0 bases at J, with 12 bases between. CDR3 coding DNA: TGTGCCAGCAGTCTACAGGGAAGCTCCTATAATTCACCCCTCCACTTT. As protein: CASSLQGSSYNSPLHF.